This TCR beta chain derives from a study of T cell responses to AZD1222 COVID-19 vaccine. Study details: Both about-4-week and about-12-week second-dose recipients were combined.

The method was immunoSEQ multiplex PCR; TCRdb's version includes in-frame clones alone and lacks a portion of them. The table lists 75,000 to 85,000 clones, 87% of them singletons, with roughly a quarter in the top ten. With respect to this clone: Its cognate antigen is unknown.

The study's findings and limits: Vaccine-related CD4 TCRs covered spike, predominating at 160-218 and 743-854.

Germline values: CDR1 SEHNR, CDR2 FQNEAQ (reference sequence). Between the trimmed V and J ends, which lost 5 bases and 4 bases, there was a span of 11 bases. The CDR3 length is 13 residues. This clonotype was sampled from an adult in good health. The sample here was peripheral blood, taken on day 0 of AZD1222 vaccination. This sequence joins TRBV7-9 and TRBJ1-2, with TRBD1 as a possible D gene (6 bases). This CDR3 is CASSPQGGYGYTF. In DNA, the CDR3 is TGTGCCAGCAGCCCACAGGGCGGCTATGGCTACACCTTC. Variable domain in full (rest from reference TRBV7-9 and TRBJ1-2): DTGVSQNPRHKITKRGQNVTFRCDPISEHNRLYWYRQTLGQGPEFLTYFQNEAQLEKSRLLSDRFSAERPKGSFSTLEIQRTEQGDSAMYLCASSPQGGYGYTFGSGTRLTVV.